This T cell receptor (beta chain) was recovered during a study of shared clonotypes between healthy human individuals. Points from the study as a whole: It was observed that roughly 5.1% of naive CD4 clonotypes were shared across several donors.

The length of the CDR3 is 14 residues. Germline assignment: CDR1 SGHNT and CDR2 YYREEE (reference sequence). The J segment lost 4 bases and the V segment lost 4 bases, leaving 3 bases of the junction unmatched. Splitting of CD4+ cells produced CD45RA+ naive and CD45RA-negative memory subsets. To note about this clone: Antigen specificity is unknown.

This was a deep-level run. Study processing details: Sequence data from immunoSEQ were junction-only and lacked quality scores; consequently, filtering differed. Only in-frame clones appear in the TCRdb table, and some are missing; sequencing was by immunoSEQ multiplex PCR. The V and J calls and clone size come from that table; D and trimming were worked out from the DNA. Of approximately 250,000 clones listed, 50% to 75% are singletons. This rearrangement joins TRBV5-4 to TRBJ2-5; 11 bases are shared with TRBD2. Specimen: memory CD4+ T cells sorted from blood. Regarding subset: CD45RA-negative fraction. This clonotype was sampled from a young man in good health. This chain's CDR3 is CASSVLAGGETQYF. DNA of the CDR3: TGTGCCAGCAGCGTGCTAGCGGGAGGAGAGACCCAGTACTTC.